The next 27 T cell receptor beta chains were all read from a single sample in a study of blood T cell repertoires in COVID-19 (dated by TCRdb to about 2020). The protocol used for the library was the immunoSEQ multiplex PCR assay. TCRdb carries this immuneACCESS record with in-frame sequences only. Its versions omit some clonotypes, under half of them owing to an unresolved V gene in the studies checked, with the rest unexplained. The sample contains approximately 46,000 clones, around three quarters of them found a single time. The ten largest clones represent under 75% of the sample. The sequencing input was peripheral blood. The receptors shown here come from a man older than 75 with acute or convalescent COVID-19.

V usage is TRBV19 and J usage is TRBJ2-1; 12 bases fit TRBD2. From germline, CDR1 is LNHDA and CDR2 SQIVND (reference sequence). The junction had 11 bases not matched to a gene; V was cut back by 4 bases and J by 7 bases. The CDR3 totals 17 residues. The CDR3: CASSRVSSGRALNEQFF. CDR3 in DNA: TGTGCCAGTAGTAGGGTTTCTAGCGGGAGGGCCTTAAATGAGCAGTTCTTC.

This clone showed up many times. The gene calls are TRBV7-2 and TRBJ1-4; D is unresolved. V dropped 2 bases and J dropped 4 bases, with 11 bases sitting between them. The germline gives CDR1 SGHTA, CDR2 FQGNSA. The CDR3 totals 15 residues. The CDR3 is CASSLMRRNNEKLFF. CDR3 DNA sequence: TGTGCCAGCAGCTTAATGCGGCGGAATAATGAAAAACTGTTTTTT.

This clone was seen more than once but under ten times. The V and J genes are TRBV6-2 or TRBV6-3 and TRBJ2-1, with TRBD2 matching over 14 bases. The ends lost 0 bases at V and 2 bases at J; junction bases unmatched: 3. CDR3 size: 18 residues. The germline CDR1 and CDR2 sequences are MNHEY and SVGEGT. The CDR3 here is CASSYSWTSGRTYNEQFF. The CDR3 DNA is TGTGCCAGCAGTTACTCGTGGACTAGCGGGAGGACCTACAATGAGCAGTTCTTC.

This clone has only one observation. V gene TRBV5-8 combines with J gene TRBJ1-4; 10 bases align to TRBD1. V lost 4 bases to trimming and J lost 2 bases; unmatched junction nucleotides: 5. The V gene's germline CDR1 is SGHTS and CDR2 YDEGEE. CDR3 length: 16 amino acids. The CDR3 bases are TGTGCCAGCAGCGTGGGACAGGGGTTCACTAATGAAAAACTGTTTTTT. It translates to CASSVGQGFTNEKLFF.

The genes are TRBV2 and TRBJ2-5, with TRBD2 identical over 8 bases. Germline V CDR1 and CDR2: SNHLY, FYNNEI. V trimming: 4 bases; J trimming: 5 bases; junction bases outside the gene matches: 0. The CDR3 is 12 amino acids. This CDR3 reads CASSGTSETQYF. CDR3 sequence (DNA): TGTGCCAGCAGTGGGACTAGCGAGACCCAGTACTTC.

The chain couples TRBV2 to TRBJ2-7; 8 nucleotides agree with TRBD1. With V trimmed by 6 bases and J by 4 bases, 5 bases remained unmatched. The CDR3 spans 13 residues. Germline-derived CDR1 and CDR2 are SNHLY and FYNNEI. CDR3 nucleotide sequence: TGTGCCAGCAGATCGGGACAGGCTTACGAGCAGTACTTC. Translating gives CASRSGQAYEQYF. Using reference TRBV2 and TRBJ2-7 for the parts outside the CDR3, the full variable domain is EPEVTQTPSHQVTQMGQEVILRCVPISNHLYFYWYRQILGQKVEFLVSFYNNEISEKSEIFDDQFSVERPDGSNFTLKIRSTKLEDSAMYFCASRSGQAYEQYFGPGTRLTVT.

The chain recombines TRBV3-1 (or the pseudogene TRBV3-2) with TRBJ2-1; 10 bases line up with TRBD2. CDR3 length: 15 amino acids. CDR1 LGHDT and CDR2 YNNKEL come from the germline V gene (reference sequence). The junction had 5 bases not matched to a gene; V was cut back by 3 bases and J by 6 bases. The CDR3 DNA reads TGTGCCAGCAGCCACTTAGCGGGAGGAAGCAATGAGCAGTTCTTC. It yields the protein CASSHLAGGSNEQFF.

As DNA, the CDR3 is TGCGCCAGCAGCTCCCGTAGCGGGGGCTACAATGAGCAGTTCTTC. As protein: CASSSRSGGYNEQFF. The chain joins TRBV5-1 to TRBJ2-1; 9 bases line up with TRBD2. Per the germline V gene, CDR1 is SGHRS and CDR2 is YFSETQ. The CDR3 covers 15 residues. Unmatched junction bases numbered 4, after V lost 3 bases and J lost 3 bases.

The rearrangement joins TRBV6-5 to TRBJ2-2; 9 nucleotides align to TRBD2. CDR1 and CDR2 (germline): MNHEY, SVGAGI. This CDR3 spans 16 amino acids. With 2 bases clipped from V and 5 bases from J, the junction kept 6 bases outside the gene matches. In nucleotides, the CDR3 is TGTGCCAGCAGTTACGTCCGGGCGGGAGGGACCGGGGAGCTGTTTTTT. Translation: CASSYVRAGGTGELFF.

The chain joins TRBV18 to TRBJ1-3, with 10 bases aligning to TRBD1. V lost 5 bases, J lost 0 bases, and 7 bases stayed unmatched. The CDR3 has 17 residues. CDR1 and CDR2 (germline): KGHSH, LQKENI. The CDR3 bases are TGTGCCAGCTCATACCAGGGACAGGGGATCTCTGGAAACACCATATATTTT. Residues: CASSYQGQGISGNTIYF.

The chain has TRBV2 and TRBJ2-2; TRBD2 matches at 8 bases. The CDR3 has 16 amino acids. Per the germline V gene, CDR1 is SNHLY and CDR2 is FYNNEI. The V and J ends lost 6 bases and 1 base, in that order; junction bases with no gene match: 7. The CDR3 reads CASSLGGRLNTGELFF. The DNA of the CDR3 is TGTGCCAGCAGCTTGGGCGGGAGGTTGAACACCGGGGAGCTGTTTTTT.

The chain has TRBV2 and TRBJ2-3; maybe TRBD2 (6 bases). Trimming pared 3 bases from V and 4 bases from J, leaving 8 bases between. In germline, CDR1 is SNHLY, CDR2 FYNNEI. The CDR3 covers 13 residues. The CDR3 DNA reads as TGTGCCAGCAGTGACGGGGGAGCAGATACGCAGTATTTT. Its translation: CASSDGGADTQYF.

There are a few counts of this clone. The rearrangement joins TRBV5-5 to TRBJ2-4; 11 nucleotides agree with TRBD2. V lost 4 bases and J lost 2; bases outside the gene matches: 5. This CDR3 contains 16 residues. Germline V CDR1 and CDR2: SGHKS, YYEKEE (reference sequence). The CDR3 spells CASSPLAGGSKNIQYF. The CDR3 nucleotides are TGTGCCAGCAGCCCCCTAGCGGGAGGATCCAAAAACATTCAGTACTTC.

This chain connects TRBV6-2 or TRBV6-3 to TRBJ2-3, with D possibly TRBD2 on 6 matching bases. This CDR3 has 14 amino acids. The V end lost 2 bases, the J end lost 4 bases, and 10 bases lay between the germline ends. From germline, CDR1 is MNHEY and CDR2 SVGEGT. CDR3 loop: CASSYTGAPDTQYF. CDR3 in DNA: TGTGCCAGCAGTTACACGGGAGCGCCAGATACGCAGTATTTT.

This clone was found once. The V gene is TRBV27, the J gene TRBJ1-5; 10 nucleotides line up with TRBD1. The V segment lost 4 bases and the J segment 5 bases; nucleotides outside the gene matches: 5. Germline V gene sequence: CDR1 MNHEY, CDR2 SMNVEV (reference sequence). CDR3 size: 15 residues. CDR3 in amino acids: CASSSRTGGDQPQHF. As DNA, the CDR3 is TGTGCCAGCAGTTCACGGACAGGGGGGGATCAGCCCCAGCATTTT.

The rearrangement joins TRBV14 to TRBJ2-2; 8 positions agree with TRBD1. In germline, CDR1 is SGHDN, CDR2 FVKESK. The ends lost 4 bases at V and 5 bases at J; junction bases unmatched: 6. The CDR3 extends over 15 amino acids. CDR3 protein: CASSPQGARTGELFF. The CDR3 region has the DNA TGTGCCAGCAGCCCCCAGGGGGCGCGGACCGGGGAGCTGTTTTTT.

The genes are TRBV6-5 and TRBJ2-2; maybe TRBD1 (5 bases). The CDR3 runs 15 residues. Germline values: CDR1 MNHEY, CDR2 SVGAGI. V gave up 0 bases and J gave up 1 base, with 6 bases separating them. CDR3 coding DNA: TGTGCCAGCAGTTACTCAGGGGTGAACACCGGGGAGCTGTTTTTT. It yields the protein CASSYSGVNTGELFF.

Concerning this clone: The same CDR3 also results from other DNA sequences found in this sample. V and J are TRBV5-1 and TRBJ2-7; the match to TRBD1 covers 10 bases. The V segment lost 0 bases and the J segment 4 bases; nucleotides outside the gene matches: 4. CDR3 size: 15 residues. CDR1 and CDR2 from the germline V gene are SGHRS and YFSETQ. CDR3 sequence: CASSLGDRGGYEQYF. CDR3 in DNA: TGCGCCAGCAGCTTGGGGGACAGGGGAGGGTACGAGCAGTACTTC.

V gene TRBV19 combines with J gene TRBJ2-3; 9 nucleotides line up with TRBD1. CDR1 and CDR2 from the germline V gene are LNHDA and SQIVND (reference sequence). V lost 5 bases, J lost 3 bases, and 3 bases stayed unmatched. The CDR3 totals 14 residues. As DNA, the CDR3 is TGTGCCAGTAGTCCCGGGACAGGGACAGATACGCAGTATTTT. Amino acids: CASSPGTGTDTQYF.

The chain has TRBV5-5 and TRBJ2-5, with 9 bases fitting TRBD1. This CDR3 comprises 16 residues. Per germline, CDR1 SGHKS and CDR2 YYEKEE (reference sequence). V lost 4 bases and J lost 2; bases outside the gene matches: 9. The CDR3 bases are TGTGCCAGCAGCCTGTTGATTGGGACAGGGCAAGAGACCCAGTACTTC. Its translation is CASSLLIGTGQETQYF.

This clone was found once. A junction boundary mismatches the germline segment, possibly from a read error. The chain couples TRBV18 to TRBJ2-1; 11 nucleotides match TRBD2. The CDR3 extends over 15 amino acids. Germline V gives CDR1 KGHSH, CDR2 LQKENI. The CDR3 DNA sequence: TGTGCCAGCTCGCCACTCCTAGCGGGAGGAGGTGAGCAGTTCTTC. It yields the protein CASSPLLAGGGEQFF. The full variable domain, with the rest looked up from reference TRBV18 and TRBJ2-1, is NAGVMQNPRHLVRRRGQEARLRCSPMKGHSHVYWYRQLPEEGLKFMVYLQKENIIDESGMPKERFSAEFPKEGPSILRIQQVVRGDSAAYFCASSPLLAGGGEQFFGPGTRLTVL.

J is TRBJ2-3 and V is TRBV18; 8 bases are a match to TRBD1. Per the germline V gene, CDR1 is KGHSH and CDR2 is LQKENI. V lost 6 bases to trimming and J lost 4 bases; unmatched junction nucleotides: 6. This CDR3 is 14 amino acids long. The CDR3 DNA reads TGTGCCAGCTCCCGATCGACAGGGGCAGATACGCAGTATTTT. Its translation: CASSRSTGADTQYF.

This chain joins TRBV21-1 and TRBJ2-7; the table's D call of TRBD2 was not tested on the DNA. TRBV21-1 is assigned pseudogene status. CDR3 length: 17 residues. In DNA form, the CDR3 reads TGTGCCAGCAGCAAAGAGGATAGCGGGAGTGGGTCCTACGAGCAGTACTTC. Its protein product is CASSKEDSGSGSYEQYF.

The chain joins TRBV11-2 to TRBJ2-5, with a tentative D call TRBD2 (6 bases). The germline CDR1 and CDR2 sequences are SGHAT and FQNNGV. V lost 5 bases to trimming and J lost 2 bases, with 12 bases between them. The CDR3 length is 14 residues. The CDR3 coding sequence is TGTGCCAGCAGCCCCGGAGCGGGTCAAGAGACCCAGTACTTC. Protein product: CASSPGAGQETQYF.

The chain combines TRBV28 with TRBJ1-5; D is unclear. Per germline, CDR1 MDHEN and CDR2 SYDVKM. Trimming stripped 3 bases from V and 0 bases from J, with 18 bases between. This CDR3 comprises 18 residues. The CDR3 loop reads CASSLFRADYFSNQPQHF. The CDR3 DNA is TGTGCCAGCAGTTTGTTCCGGGCCGACTATTTTAGCAATCAGCCCCAGCATTTT.

This clone was counted a few times. This chain joins TRBV30 and TRBJ2-7, with D possibly being TRBD1 (6 bases). Germline CDR1 GTSNPN, CDR2 SVGIG (reference sequence). Trimming left V 1 base short and J 4 bases short, with 11 bases between. The CDR3 runs 13 residues. CDR3: CAWSDRALYEQYF. The CDR3 nucleotides read TGTGCCTGGAGTGACAGGGCCCTTTACGAGCAGTACTTC.

The V gene is TRBV4-3, the J gene TRBJ2-7, with a weak D call TRBD2 (6 bases). The CDR3 extends over 13 amino acids. Germline CDR1 and CDR2: LGHNA and YSLEER. V was clipped by 0 bases and J by 7 bases, with 10 bases between them. The DNA for the CDR3 is TGCGCCAGCAGCCAAGACGTGGGGGGTGAGCAGTACTTC. It specifies CASSQDVGGEQYF.